Listed below are T cell receptor beta chains from one sample, sequenced in a study of cytomegalovirus exposure and HLA in healthy donors. Using immunoSEQ multiplex PCR, the repertoire was profiled, and TCRdb retains in-frame clones only, with some absent. The sample has tens of thousands of clones, more than 90% seen once; the top ten hold 2% to 3%. The sequencing input was PBMCs. The receptors were sampled from a woman in her late teens or twenties in good health and CMV-seronegative. Both conserved end residues are part of each CDR3. The D gene is left open where the match is weak. Clone sizes are given selectively: once, few, many, or a class where the clone is expanded.

J gene: TRBJ2-1; V gene: TRBV19; clone size: NA; D gene: TRBD1; CDR3 protein: CASSRKTGLIYNEQFF; CDR3 DNA: TGTGCCAGTAGTAGAAAGACAGGGCTGATATATAATGAGCAGTTCTTC
J gene: TRBJ2-7; V gene: TRBV7-6; clone size: NA; D gene: TRBD2; CDR3 protein: CASSLVGGRVEQYF; CDR3 DNA: TGTGCCAGCAGCTTAGTTGGCGGGAGGGTCGAGCAGTACTTC
J gene: TRBJ2-5; V gene: TRBV19; clone size: few; D gene: TRBD2; CDR3 protein: CASSITDLGTSGRPTQETQYF; CDR3 DNA: TGTGCCAGTAGTATAACGGATCTCGGGACTAGCGGGAGACCAACACAAGAGACCCAGTACTTC
J gene: TRBJ2-3; V gene: TRBV9; clone size: NA; D gene: TRBD2; CDR3 protein: CASSVAGLAGGEDTQYF; CDR3 DNA: TGTGCCAGCAGCGTAGCCGGACTAGCGGGAGGGGAAGATACGCAGTATTTT
J gene: TRBJ2-5; V gene: TRBV28; clone size: NA; D gene: TRBD1; CDR3 protein: CASRKRGRRGPETQYF; CDR3 DNA: TGTGCCAGCAGAAAACGTGGACGTAGGGGGCCGGAGACCCAGTACTTC
J gene: TRBJ2-7; V gene: TRBV4-2; clone size: NA; D gene: TRBD2; CDR3 protein: CASSQETSGSYEQYF; CDR3 DNA: TGTGCCAGCAGCCAAGAGACTAGCGGCTCCTACGAGCAGTACTTC
J gene: TRBJ2-2; V gene: TRBV10-3; clone size: NA; D gene: TRBD2; CDR3 protein: CAISGASGGSGRAGTGELFF; CDR3 DNA: TGTGCCATCAGCGGCGCTAGCGGAGGTAGCGGGAGGGCCGGCACCGGGGAGCTGTTTTTT
J gene: TRBJ2-7; V gene: TRBV10-3; clone size: NA; D gene: TRBD1; CDR3 protein: CAISQTGGEQYF; CDR3 DNA: TGTGCCATCAGTCAAACAGGGGGCGAGCAGTACTTC
J gene: TRBJ2-2; V gene: TRBV19; clone size: NA; D gene: TRBD1; CDR3 protein: CASSPTGTGNTGELFF; CDR3 DNA: TGTGCCAGTAGTCCTACCGGGACAGGGAACACCGGGGAGCTGTTTTTT
J gene: TRBJ2-3; V gene: TRBV4-3; clone size: NA; D gene: TRBD2; CDR3 protein: CASSQALAGPDTQYF; CDR3 DNA: TGCGCCAGCAGCCAAGCTCTAGCGGGACCAGATACGCAGTATTTT
J gene: TRBJ2-2; V gene: TRBV10-3; clone size: NA; D gene: NA; CDR3 protein: CATQGNRENTGELFF; CDR3 DNA: TGTGCCACCCAGGGCAACAGGGAGAACACCGGGGAGCTGTTTTTT
J gene: TRBJ1-1; V gene: TRBV18; clone size: NA; D gene: NA; CDR3 protein: CASSTGLGTEAFF; CDR3 DNA: TGTGCCAGCTCCACGGGGTTGGGTACTGAAGCTTTCTTT
J gene: TRBJ2-5; V gene: TRBV6-1; clone size: NA; D gene: NA; CDR3 protein: CASSEAGGPWETQYF; CDR3 DNA: TGTGCCAGCAGTGAGGCAGGAGGGCCGTGGGAGACCCAGTACTTC
J gene: TRBJ2-5; V gene: TRBV5-4; clone size: once; D gene: TRBD1; CDR3 protein: CASSLRGQVETQYF; CDR3 DNA: TGTGCCAGTAGCTTGAGGGGGCAGGTGGAGACCCAGTACTTC
J gene: TRBJ1-5; V gene: TRBV7-9; clone size: few; D gene: NA; CDR3 protein: CASSRGGSNQPQHF; CDR3 DNA: TGTGCCAGCAGCCGGGGGGGTAGCAATCAGCCCCAGCATTTT
J gene: TRBJ2-5; V gene: TRBV28; clone size: NA; D gene: TRBD2; CDR3 protein: CASREGLAGGHPRETQYF; CDR3 DNA: TGTGCCAGCAGGGAGGGACTAGCGGGAGGGCACCCCCGGGAGACCCAGTACTTC
J gene: TRBJ2-5; V gene: TRBV28; clone size: NA; D gene: TRBD1; CDR3 protein: CASSLFRGLGQKETQYF; CDR3 DNA: TGTGCCAGCAGTCTCTTCAGGGGGCTTGGGCAAAAAGAGACCCAGTACTTC
J gene: TRBJ2-4; V gene: TRBV5-6; clone size: NA; D gene: NA; CDR3 protein: CASSLPAKNIQYF; CDR3 DNA: TGTGCCAGCAGCTTGCCGGCCAAAAACATTCAGTACTTC
J gene: TRBJ2-7; V gene: TRBV5-1; clone size: NA; D gene: NA; CDR3 protein: CASSLDAPSAGTVYEQYF; CDR3 DNA: TGCGCCAGCAGCTTGGACGCACCATCAGCCGGAACAGTCTACGAGCAGTACTTC
J gene: TRBJ2-7; V gene: TRBV5-6; clone size: NA; D gene: NA; CDR3 protein: CASKDSTAYEQYF; CDR3 DNA: TGTGCCAGCAAAGACAGCACGGCATACGAGCAGTACTTC
J gene: TRBJ1-3; V gene: TRBV9; clone size: NA; D gene: NA; CDR3 protein: CASSVDGPPGNTIYF; CDR3 DNA: TGTGCCAGCAGCGTAGACGGTCCTCCTGGAAACACCATATATTTT
J gene: TRBJ1-2; V gene: TRBV6-5; clone size: NA; D gene: TRBD1; CDR3 protein: CASRRGRLGGYTF; CDR3 DNA: TGTGCCAGCAGGAGGGGGCGGCTCGGCGGCTACACCTTC
J gene: TRBJ2-3; V gene: TRBV4-2; clone size: NA; D gene: NA; CDR3 protein: CASSQDYGLSTDTQYF; CDR3 DNA: TGTGCCAGCAGCCAAGATTACGGACTTAGCACAGATACGCAGTATTTT
J gene: TRBJ2-2; V gene: TRBV2; clone size: NA; D gene: TRBD1; CDR3 protein: CASSEFPPKVDRKGWAGELFF; CDR3 DNA: TGTGCCAGCAGTGAATTCCCCCCGAAAGTGGACAGGAAGGGTTGGGCCGGGGAGCTGTTTTTT
J gene: TRBJ1-6; V gene: TRBV7-6; clone size: NA; D gene: TRBD1; CDR3 protein: CASSLGQGANYNSPLHF; CDR3 DNA: TGTGCCAGCAGCTTAGGACAGGGGGCTAACTATAATTCACCCCTCCACTTT
J gene: TRBJ2-7; V gene: TRBV6-5; clone size: NA; D gene: NA; CDR3 protein: CASRDRAYEQYF; CDR3 DNA: TGTGCCAGCAGGGACAGAGCCTACGAGCAGTACTTC
J gene: TRBJ1-1; V gene: TRBV18; clone size: NA; D gene: TRBD1; CDR3 protein: CASSPYGQGTGPLEAFF; CDR3 DNA: TGTGCCAGCTCACCGTACGGACAGGGGACAGGGCCTTTGGAAGCTTTCTTT
J gene: TRBJ2-3; V gene: TRBV28; clone size: NA; D gene: NA; CDR3 protein: CASSLLGRTDTQYF; CDR3 DNA: TGTGCCAGCAGCCTCCTAGGCCGGACAGATACGCAGTATTTT
J gene: TRBJ2-7; V gene: TRBV29-1; clone size: NA; D gene: TRBD1; CDR3 protein: CSVRDSYEQYF; CDR3 DNA: TGCAGCGTCCGGGACAGTTACGAGCAGTACTTC